This T cell receptor (beta chain) was retrieved from a study of CD8 T cells in ankylosing spondylitis. Study conclusions and caveats: Clones tied to disease were said to be significantly enriched in matched ankylosing spondylitis synovial fluid. Within peripheral blood, clones linked to disease were CD8+ and relatively rare. Among TCR beta sequences, a motif of several highly homologous variants appeared characteristic of ankylosing spondylitis blood.

Making the TCR beta libraries involved quantitative 5'-RACE with molecular barcodes. TCRdb used MiXCR to reprocess the 5' RACE reads, holding one entry per CDR3 protein. The sample comprises 800,000 to 900,000 distinct CDR3 sequences, around 11% of which are singletons, and about 0.49% rests with the top ten. Of note for this clonotype: Its target is unknown.

V trimming: 1 base; J trimming: 6 bases; junction bases outside the gene matches: 4. Per germline, CDR1 SGHRS and CDR2 YFSETQ. The CDR3 has 16 amino acids. V and J are TRBV5-1 and TRBJ2-1; 13 bases map to TRBD2. Sequencing was performed on blood, either unsorted or a sorted T cell fraction (not recorded which). The TCR comes from a male donor with ankylosing spondylitis. As DNA, the CDR3 is TGCGCCAGCAGCTTGCGCACTAGCGGGGGGGCCAATGAGCAGTTCTTC. Amino acids: CASSLRTSGGANEQFF.